Included here is one TCR beta chain sequence, with context. The record originates from a study of shared clonotypes between healthy human individuals. Study-level background: Researchers assigned three CD4 naive, three CD4 memory, two CD8 naive and one CD8 memory plate to each donor.

Healthy HIV-negative adults without recent acute infections or vaccinations served as donors. A deep-level run was used for the assay. Measured with immunoSEQ multiplex PCR; TCRdb has only the in-frame clones, and not every one. The table includes a few million clones, around 95% detected once. The CDR3 contains 16 residues. The V segment lost 0 bases and the J segment 6 bases; nucleotides outside the gene matches: 12. Per the germline V gene, CDR1 is SGHNT and CDR2 is YYREEE (reference sequence). This TCR derives from a man between 18 and 29 years old in good health. The sample taken for sequencing was naive CD4+ T cells sorted from blood. Subset given: CD45RA+ positively selected. The chain is built from TRBV5-4 and TRBJ2-7; 7 nucleotides align to TRBD2. CDR3 nucleotides: TGTGCCAGCAGCTTGGCCGAGGCGGGAGCGGTGGGCGAGCAGTACTTC. Translating gives CASSLAEAGAVGEQYF.